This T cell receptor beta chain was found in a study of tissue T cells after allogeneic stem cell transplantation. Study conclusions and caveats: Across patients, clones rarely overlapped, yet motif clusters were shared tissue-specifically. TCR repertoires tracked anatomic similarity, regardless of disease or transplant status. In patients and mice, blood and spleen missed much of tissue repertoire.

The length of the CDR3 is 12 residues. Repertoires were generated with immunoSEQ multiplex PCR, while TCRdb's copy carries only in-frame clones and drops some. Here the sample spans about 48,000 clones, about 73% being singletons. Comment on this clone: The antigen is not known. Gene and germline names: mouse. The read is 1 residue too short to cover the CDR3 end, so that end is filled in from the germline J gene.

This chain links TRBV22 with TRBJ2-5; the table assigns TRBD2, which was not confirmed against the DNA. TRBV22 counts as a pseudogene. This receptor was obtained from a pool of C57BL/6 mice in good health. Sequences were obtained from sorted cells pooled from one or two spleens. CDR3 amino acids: CASSGTGDTQYF. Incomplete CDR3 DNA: TGTGCCAGCAGTGGGACTGGAGACACCCAGTAC.